A single sample is the source of the 19 T cell receptor beta chains below, sequenced in a study of post-analysis software for immune sequencing data. Study-level points and caveats: Controls had lower frequencies than patients of 4 or 5 TRBV segments, which included TRBV5-6, TRBV5-1 and TRBV20-1.

These TCRs are of unknown antigen specificity. Carried by the TCR beta cDNA libraries were unique molecular identifiers. MiXCR, applied by TCRdb to the PCR reads, yields one record per CDR3 protein. The table shows almost 700,000 distinct CDR3 sequences, with more than 50% occurring only once. The material sequenced was blood. The source of these receptors is a girl under 10 years old with multiple sclerosis.

Comments on this clonotype: Sequence at one end of the junction differs from germline and may be a read error. The CDR3 DNA is TGTGCCAGCAGCCCGGACTGGCTATCCTACAATGAGCTGTTCTTC. It specifies CASSPDWLSYNELFF. This rearrangement joins TRBV7-9 to TRBJ2-1, with a tentative D call TRBD2 (5 bases). This CDR3 is 15 amino acids long. CDR1 and CDR2 (germline): SEHNR, FQNEAQ (reference sequence). Variable domain in full (rest from reference TRBV7-9 and TRBJ2-1): DTGVSQNPRHKITKRGQNVTFRCDPISEHNRLYWYRQTLGQGPEFLTYFQNEAQLEKSRLLSDRFSAERPKGSFSTLEIQRTEQGDSAMYLCASSPDWLSYNELFFGPGTRLTVL.

Of note for this clonotype: This may arise from a read error, as a much more abundant clone is one base away. V usage is TRBV9 and J usage is TRBJ2-5; no definite D call. The last part of the DNA fits TRBJ2-7 better; the J call may be wrong. CDR3 length: 13 amino acids. Germline assignment: CDR1 SGDLS and CDR2 YYNGEE. This chain's CDR3 is CANSPTGTYEQYF. The CDR3 bases are TGTGCCAACAGCCCCACCGGAACCTACGAGCAGTACTTC.

J is TRBJ1-1 and V is TRBV4-1; 8 bases fit TRBD1. Trimming at V came to 4 bases and at J to 1 base, leaving 8 bases not matched to a gene. CDR3 size: 16 residues. Germline V gene lookup returns CDR1 MGHRA and CDR2 YSYEKL. The CDR3 spells CASSLLTGTGNTEAFF. DNA for the CDR3: TGCGCCAGCAGCCTACTCACCGGGACAGGGAACACTGAAGCTTTCTTT.

The table lists this clonotype with many counts. V gene TRBV6-4 combines with J gene TRBJ2-3; 7 positions agree with TRBD1. Germline V lookup: CDR1 MRHNA, CDR2 SNTAGT. The CDR3 spans 15 residues. The V gene end was trimmed by 3 bases and the J gene end by 0 bases; junction bases not matched to a gene: 3. CDR3 loop: CASSESTGSTDTQYF. In DNA form, the CDR3 reads TGTGCCAGCAGTGAGTCGACAGGGAGCACAGATACGCAGTATTTT.

The chain links TRBV28 to TRBJ1-1, with 8 bases that match TRBD1. CDR1 MDHEN and CDR2 SYDVKM come from the germline V gene. The CDR3 is 13 residues long. J gave up 10 bases and V 3 bases, and 7 bases lay outside the gene matches. As DNA, the CDR3 is TGTGCCAGCAGTTTTACAGGGGGTGCAGGAGCTTTCTTT. This encodes CASSFTGGAGAFF. The full variable domain, its missing parts supplied by reference TRBV28 and TRBJ1-1, is DVKVTQSSRYLVKRTGEKVFLECVQDMDHENMFWYRQDPGLGLRLIYFSYDVKMKEKGDIPEGYSVSREKKERFSLILESASTNQTSMYLCASSFTGGAGAFFGQGTRLTVV.

This chain uses TRBV28 with TRBJ1-4; D is unresolved. Trimming pared 6 bases from V and 8 bases from J, leaving 16 bases between. The CDR3 is made up of 14 amino acids. From germline, CDR1 is MDHEN and CDR2 SYDVKM. The CDR3 DNA reads as TGTGCCAGCAGCCACCTATTGGGCAGGGAAAAACTGTTTTTT. Amino acids: CASSHLLGREKLFF.

The chain joins TRBV6-5 to TRBJ1-2, with D possibly TRBD1 on 5 matching bases. Per the germline V gene, CDR1 is MNHEY and CDR2 is SVGAGI. V shed 3 bases and J shed 4 bases, with 15 bases lying between them. This CDR3 is built from 15 residues. The CDR3 region is CASSYTKTDSYGYTF. The CDR3 DNA reads as TGTGCCAGCAGTTATACCAAGACAGATAGCTATGGCTACACCTTC.

The V gene is TRBV12-3 or TRBV12-4, the J gene TRBJ2-1, with D perhaps TRBD1 (5 bases). The CDR3 contains 12 residues. The ends were cut back, 5 bases at V and 9 bases at J, with 11 bases in the middle. The CDR3 reads CASSRTRPEQFF. The CDR3 nucleotides are TGTGCCAGCAGTCGGACACGACCTGAGCAGTTCTTC.

This chain uses TRBV3-1 with TRBJ1-3; 7 nucleotides align to TRBD1. The CDR3 contains 18 residues. From germline, CDR1 is LGHDT and CDR2 YNNKEL (reference sequence). With V trimmed by 4 bases and J by 0 bases, 12 bases remained unmatched. This CDR3 is CASSRDSPNLFSGNTIYF. In DNA, the CDR3 is TGTGCCAGCAGCCGGGACAGCCCAAATCTCTTCTCTGGAAACACCATATATTTT.

The chain links TRBV27 to TRBJ1-2, with D hard to call. The CDR3 runs to 15 residues. V was trimmed by 8 bases and J by 0 bases, leaving 16 bases between them. Germline lookup yields CDR1 MNHEY and CDR2 SMNVEV (reference sequence). CDR3 nucleotide sequence: TGTGCCAGCGTACTTCCCCCCCGAGCTAACTATGGCTACACCTTC. Translating it yields CASVLPPRANYGYTF.

The chain recombines TRBV29-1 with TRBJ1-2; maybe TRBD1 (5 bases). Germline CDR1 SQVTM, CDR2 ANQGSEA. V was shortened by 7 bases and J by 4 bases, with 19 bases between the two germline ends. This CDR3 has 14 amino acids. The CDR3 loop reads CSDLKHGTAYGYTF. DNA for the CDR3: TGCAGCGACTTGAAGCACGGGACGGCCTATGGCTACACCTTC.

The chain uses TRBV7-2 and TRBJ2-4, with unresolved D. CDR1 SGHTA and CDR2 FQGNSA come from the germline V gene. The ends were cut back, 4 bases at V and 2 bases at J, with 15 bases in the middle. The CDR3 has 16 amino acids. The CDR3 reads CASSSWGGEPKNIQYF. DNA of the CDR3: TGTGCCAGCAGCTCCTGGGGTGGGGAACCCAAAAACATTCAGTACTTC.

The V and J genes are TRBV5-1 and TRBJ2-5; D unresolved. The CDR3 spans 14 residues. V was pared by 4 bases and J by 2 bases, with 12 bases between. Germline CDR1 SGHRS, CDR2 YFSETQ. CDR3 DNA sequence: TGCGCCAGCAGCCCTGACACGGCACAAGAGACCCAGTACTTC. This gives the protein CASSPDTAQETQYF.

The chain recombines TRBV5-5 with TRBJ2-7, with 9 bases identical to TRBD1. The V segment lost 4 bases and the J segment 5 bases; nucleotides outside the gene matches: 4. CDR3 length: 13 amino acids. Per the germline V gene, CDR1 is SGHKS and CDR2 is YYEKEE (reference sequence). The CDR3 DNA follows: TGTGCCAGCAGCCCATGGACAGGGGACGAGCAGTACTTC. Translation: CASSPWTGDEQYF.

The gene calls are TRBV28 and TRBJ2-1; D possibly corresponds to TRBD2 (6 bases). Germline V gene lookup returns CDR1 MDHEN and CDR2 SYDVKM. CDR3 length equals 18 residues. V was clipped by 1 base and J by 4 bases, with 20 bases between them. The CDR3 region is CASSLSSGGGGIYNEQFF. In DNA, the CDR3 is TGTGCCAGCAGTTTATCTTCCGGGGGTGGGGGAATTTACAATGAGCAGTTCTTC.

The gene calls are TRBV3-1 and TRBJ2-7; perhaps TRBD2 as D (6 bases). The CDR3 extends over 14 amino acids. Trimming took 5 bases from V and 6 from J, leaving 17 bases between them. Germline loops: CDR1 LGHDT, CDR2 YNNKEL (reference sequence). CDR3 amino acids: CASSKGDGAGEQYF. The CDR3 nucleotides are TGTGCCAGCAGCAAAGGAGACGGAGCGGGCGAGCAGTACTTC.

In the case of this clonotype: The conserved closing phenylalanine or tryptophan is absent in this CDR3, likely reflecting a read error. The chain employs TRBV7-2 and TRBJ1-2; D perhaps matches TRBD1 (6 bases). CDR3 length equals 14 residues. Germline lookup yields CDR1 SGHTA and CDR2 FQGNSA. The V end lost 1 base, the J end lost 5 bases, and 11 bases lay between the germline ends. This CDR3 is CASSLEADRYGYTC. The CDR3 coding sequence is TGTGCCAGCAGCTTAGAGGCGGACAGATATGGCTACACCTGC.

This rearrangement joins TRBV20-1 to TRBJ1-1, with D unresolved. This CDR3 region has 15 residues. Trimming removed 2 bases at V and 0 bases at J, with 13 bases between. Germline V gene lookup returns CDR1 DFQATT and CDR2 SNEGSKA (reference sequence). The CDR3 region has the DNA TGCAGTGCTAGATCTGCCTCCGGGGTGAACACTGAAGCTTTCTTT. Amino acids: CSARSASGVNTEAFF.

Only one count was recorded for this clonotype. This chain joins TRBV29-1 and TRBJ1-1, with a weak D call TRBD1 (5 bases). The CDR3 length is 13 residues. V was cut by 7 bases and J by 0 bases, with 12 bases left in between. The germline V gene has CDR1 SQVTM and CDR2 ANQGSEA. The CDR3 nucleotides are TGCAGCGCGTTGGACACCATGAACACTGAAGCTTTCTTT. Translated: CSALDTMNTEAFF. Full variable domain (missing parts from reference TRBV29-1 and TRBJ1-1): SAVISQKPSRDICQRGTSLTIQCQVDSQVTMMFWYRQQPGQSLTLIATANQGSEATYESGFVIDKFPISRPNLTFSTLTVSNMSPEDSSIYLCSALDTMNTEAFFGQGTRLTVV.